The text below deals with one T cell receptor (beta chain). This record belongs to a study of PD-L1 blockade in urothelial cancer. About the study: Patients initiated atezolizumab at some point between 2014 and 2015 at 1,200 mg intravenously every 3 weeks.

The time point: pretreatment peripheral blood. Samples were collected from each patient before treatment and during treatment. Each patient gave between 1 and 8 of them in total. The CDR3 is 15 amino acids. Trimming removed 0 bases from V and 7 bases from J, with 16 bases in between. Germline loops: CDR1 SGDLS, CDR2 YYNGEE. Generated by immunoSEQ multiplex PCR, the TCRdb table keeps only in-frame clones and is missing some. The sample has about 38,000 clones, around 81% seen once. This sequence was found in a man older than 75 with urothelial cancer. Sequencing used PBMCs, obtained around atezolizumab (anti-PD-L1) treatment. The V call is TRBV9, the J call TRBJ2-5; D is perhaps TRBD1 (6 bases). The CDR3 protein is CASSVGGQGSGTQYF. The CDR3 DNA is TGTGCCAGCAGCGTAGGGGGACAAGGGTCGGGGACCCAGTACTTC.